Included here is one TCR beta chain sequence, with context. Its cognate antigen is unknown. The data belong to a study of CD8 T cells in Susac syndrome. Study background: Sequenced Susac syndrome patients included roughly six with clinically active disease and about eight in remission.

TCR beta sequencing was performed on blood CD8+ and CD4+ T cells. When the RNA was reverse transcribed, random hexamers were used with an input of about 0.5 to 1 ug. TCRdb processed the immunoSEQ multiplex PCR reads anew with MiXCR; each CDR3 protein has one entry. The sample yields 150,000 or so distinct CDR3 sequences, 95% seen once. The study, taken as a whole, reports: The Susac syndrome CD4+ T cell repertoires displayed no clonal expansion.

Material: CD4+ T cells from PBMCs. The receptor was isolated from a human donor with Susac syndrome.

The CDR3 bases are TGTGCCAGCAGCTTCACAATAGAGGCAGATACGCAGTATTTT. Translation gives CASSFTIEADTQYF. The V gene is TRBV7-3, the J gene TRBJ2-3, with D uncertain. Germline CDR1 is SGHTA and CDR2 is FQGTGA. Trimming left V 3 bases short and J 4 bases short, with 11 bases between. The CDR3 is 14 amino acids.